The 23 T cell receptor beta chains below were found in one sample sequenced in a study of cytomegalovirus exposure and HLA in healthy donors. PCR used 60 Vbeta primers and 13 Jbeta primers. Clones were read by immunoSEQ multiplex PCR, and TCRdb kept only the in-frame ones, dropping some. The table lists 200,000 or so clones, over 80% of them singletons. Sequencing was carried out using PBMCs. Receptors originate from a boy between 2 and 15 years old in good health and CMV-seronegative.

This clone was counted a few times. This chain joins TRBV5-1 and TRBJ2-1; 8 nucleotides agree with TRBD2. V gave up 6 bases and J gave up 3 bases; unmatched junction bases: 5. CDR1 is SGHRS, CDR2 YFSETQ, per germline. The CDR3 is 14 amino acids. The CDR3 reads CASKERGIYNEQFF. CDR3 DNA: TGCGCCAGCAAGGAGCGGGGGATCTACAATGAGCAGTTCTTC.

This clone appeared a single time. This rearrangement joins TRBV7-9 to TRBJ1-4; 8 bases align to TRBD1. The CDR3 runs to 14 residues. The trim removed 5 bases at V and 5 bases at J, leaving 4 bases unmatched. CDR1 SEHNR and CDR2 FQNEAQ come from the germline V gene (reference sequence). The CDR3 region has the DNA TGTGCCAGCAGCACCACAGGGGGGAATGAAAAACTGTTTTTT. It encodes CASSTTGGNEKLFF.

The chain's CDR3 is CASGGLGGATDTQYF. The CDR3, as DNA: TGTGCCAGCGGGGGGCTGGGGGGGGCAACAGATACGCAGTATTTT. V usage is TRBV9 and J usage is TRBJ2-3, with D maybe TRBD2 (7 bases). V was shortened by 7 bases and J by 3 bases, with 18 bases between the two germline ends. In germline, CDR1 is SGDLS, CDR2 YYNGEE. The CDR3 is 15 amino acids.

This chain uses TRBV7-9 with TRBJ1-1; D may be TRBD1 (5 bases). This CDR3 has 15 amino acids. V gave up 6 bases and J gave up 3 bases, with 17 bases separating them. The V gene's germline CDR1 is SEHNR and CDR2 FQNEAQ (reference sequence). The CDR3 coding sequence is TGTGCCAGCAGGCCCGGGACCGGGGGGGACACTGAAGCTTTCTTT. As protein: CASRPGTGGDTEAFF. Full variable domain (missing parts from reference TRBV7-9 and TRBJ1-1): DTGVSQNPRHKITKRGQNVTFRCDPISEHNRLYWYRQTLGQGPEFLTYFQNEAQLEKSRLLSDRFSAERPKGSFSTLEIQRTEQGDSAMYLCASRPGTGGDTEAFFGQGTRLTVV.

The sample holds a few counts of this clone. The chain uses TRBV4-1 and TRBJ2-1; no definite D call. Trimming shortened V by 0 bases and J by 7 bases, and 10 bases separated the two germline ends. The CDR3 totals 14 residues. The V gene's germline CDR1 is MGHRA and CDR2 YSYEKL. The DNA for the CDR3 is TGCGCCAGCAGCCAAGATCCAGGTCCGAATGAGCAGTTCTTC. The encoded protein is CASSQDPGPNEQFF.

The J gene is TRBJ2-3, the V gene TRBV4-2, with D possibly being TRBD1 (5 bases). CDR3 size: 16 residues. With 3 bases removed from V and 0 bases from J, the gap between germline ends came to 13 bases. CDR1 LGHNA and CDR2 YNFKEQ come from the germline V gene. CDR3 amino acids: CASSHSGAASTDTQYF. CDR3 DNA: TGTGCCAGCAGCCATTCTGGGGCTGCTAGCACAGATACGCAGTATTTT.

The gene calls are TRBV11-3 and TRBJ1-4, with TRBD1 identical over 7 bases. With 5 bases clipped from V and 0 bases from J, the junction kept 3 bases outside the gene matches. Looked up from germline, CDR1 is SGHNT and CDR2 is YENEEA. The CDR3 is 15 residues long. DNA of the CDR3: TGTGCCAGCAGCGGGACAGCTGCAACTAATGAAAAACTGTTTTTT. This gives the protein CASSGTAATNEKLFF.

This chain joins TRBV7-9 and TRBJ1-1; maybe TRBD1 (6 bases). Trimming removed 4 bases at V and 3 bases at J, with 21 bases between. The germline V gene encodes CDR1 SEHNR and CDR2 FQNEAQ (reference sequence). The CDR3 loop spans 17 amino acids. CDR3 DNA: TGTGCCAGCAGCTCTAAACGTGGGCCAGGGGTAGACACTGAAGCTTTCTTT. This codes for CASSSKRGPGVDTEAFF.

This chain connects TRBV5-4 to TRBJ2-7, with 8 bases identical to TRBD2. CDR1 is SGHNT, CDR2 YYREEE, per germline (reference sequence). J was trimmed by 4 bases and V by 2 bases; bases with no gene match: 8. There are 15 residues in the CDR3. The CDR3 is CASSLSGRAWYEQYF. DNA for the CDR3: TGTGCCAGCAGCTTATCCGGGAGGGCCTGGTACGAGCAGTACTTC.

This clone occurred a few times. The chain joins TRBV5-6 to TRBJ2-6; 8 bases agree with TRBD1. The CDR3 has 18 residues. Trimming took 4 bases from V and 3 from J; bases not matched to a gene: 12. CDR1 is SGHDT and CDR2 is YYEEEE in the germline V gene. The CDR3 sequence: CASSPRTGSYFGANVLTF. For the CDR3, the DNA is TGTGCCAGCAGCCCACGGACAGGGAGTTACTTTGGGGCCAACGTCCTGACTTTC.

In DNA form, the CDR3 reads TGTGCCACCAGCAGAGCCCCTAGCGTGGACACAGATACGCAGTATTTT. This codes for CATSRAPSVDTDTQYF. The chain links TRBV15 to TRBJ2-3; a possible D gene is TRBD2 (6 bases). The CDR3 runs 16 residues. The ends were cut back, 1 base at V and 2 bases at J, with 13 bases in the middle. Germline CDR1 is LNHNV and CDR2 is YYDKDF (reference sequence).

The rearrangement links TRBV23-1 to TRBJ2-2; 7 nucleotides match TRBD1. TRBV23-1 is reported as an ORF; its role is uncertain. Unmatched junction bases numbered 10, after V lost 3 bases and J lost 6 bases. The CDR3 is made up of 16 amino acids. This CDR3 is CASSHILYRGSGELFF. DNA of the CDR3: TGCGCCAGCAGTCACATCTTGTACAGGGGCTCCGGGGAGCTGTTTTTT.

The CDR3 region has the DNA TGTGCCAGCACCTCGGCCGGGGGTAGTACTGAAGCTTTCTTT. Its translation is CASTSAGGSTEAFF. The chain combines TRBV7-9 with TRBJ1-1, with a tentative D call TRBD1 (5 bases). V was pared by 7 bases and J by 5 bases, with 17 bases between. CDR1 and CDR2 (germline): SEHNR, FQNEAQ (reference sequence). CDR3 length: 14 residues.

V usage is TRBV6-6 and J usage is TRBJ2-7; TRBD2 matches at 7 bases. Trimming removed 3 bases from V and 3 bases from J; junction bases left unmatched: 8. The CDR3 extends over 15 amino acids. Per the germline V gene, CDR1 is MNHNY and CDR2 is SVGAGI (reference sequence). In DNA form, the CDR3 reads TGTGCCAGCAGTTATTGGGGGGGAAAAGACTACGAGCAGTACTTC. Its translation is CASSYWGGKDYEQYF.

The chain's CDR3 is CASSGGPLGQYF. The CDR3, as DNA: TGTGCCAGTAGCGGGGGGCCTCTCGGGCAGTACTTC. The chain couples TRBV6-5 to TRBJ2-7; 10 bases map to TRBD2. The CDR3 spans 12 residues. Trimming cost V 9 bases and J 9 bases; bases outside gene matches: 8. CDR1 MNHEY and CDR2 SVGAGI come from the germline V gene.

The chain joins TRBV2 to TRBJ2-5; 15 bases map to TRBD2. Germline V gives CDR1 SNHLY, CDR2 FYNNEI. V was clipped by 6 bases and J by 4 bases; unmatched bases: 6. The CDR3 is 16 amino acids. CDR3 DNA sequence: TGTGCCAGCAGAGAGGGACTAGCGGGAGGAGTAGAGACCCAGTACTTC. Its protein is CASREGLAGGVETQYF.

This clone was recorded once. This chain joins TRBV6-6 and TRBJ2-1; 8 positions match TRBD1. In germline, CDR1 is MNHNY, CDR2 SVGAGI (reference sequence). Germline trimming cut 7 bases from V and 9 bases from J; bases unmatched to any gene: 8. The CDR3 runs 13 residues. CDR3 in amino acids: CASTPQGAGEQFF. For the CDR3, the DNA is TGTGCCAGCACCCCCCAGGGGGCGGGTGAGCAGTTCTTC.

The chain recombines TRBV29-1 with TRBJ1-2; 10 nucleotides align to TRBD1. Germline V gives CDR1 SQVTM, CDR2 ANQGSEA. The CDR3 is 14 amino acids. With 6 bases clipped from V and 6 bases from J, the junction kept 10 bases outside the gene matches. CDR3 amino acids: CSVDVPGQGNGYTF. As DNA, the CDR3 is TGCAGCGTCGACGTCCCGGGACAGGGGAATGGCTACACCTTC.

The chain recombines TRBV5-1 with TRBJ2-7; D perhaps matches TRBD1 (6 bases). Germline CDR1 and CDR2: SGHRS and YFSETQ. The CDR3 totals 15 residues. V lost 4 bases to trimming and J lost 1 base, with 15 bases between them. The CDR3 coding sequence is TGCGCCAGCAGCCTCACGACAGGCGGGTCCTACGAGCAGTACTTC. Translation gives CASSLTTGGSYEQYF.

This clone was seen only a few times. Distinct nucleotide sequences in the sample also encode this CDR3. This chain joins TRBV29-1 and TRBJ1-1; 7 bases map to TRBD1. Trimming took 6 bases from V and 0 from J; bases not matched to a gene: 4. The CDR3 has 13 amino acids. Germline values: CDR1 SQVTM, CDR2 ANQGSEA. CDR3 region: CSVAGQLNTEAFF. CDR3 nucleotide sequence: TGCAGCGTGGCGGGACAGCTGAACACTGAAGCTTTCTTT.

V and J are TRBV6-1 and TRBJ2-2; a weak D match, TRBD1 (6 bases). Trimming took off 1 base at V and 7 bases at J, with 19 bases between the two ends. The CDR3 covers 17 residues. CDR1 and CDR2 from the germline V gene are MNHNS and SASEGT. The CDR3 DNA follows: TGTGCCAGCAGTGAAGTCAGGGACATCTCGGGATACGGGGAGCTGTTTTTT. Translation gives CASSEVRDISGYGELFF.

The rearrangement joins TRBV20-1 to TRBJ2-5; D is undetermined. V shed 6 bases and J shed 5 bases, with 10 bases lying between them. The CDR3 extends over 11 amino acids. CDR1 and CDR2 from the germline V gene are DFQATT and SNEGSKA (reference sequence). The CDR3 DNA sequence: TGCAGTGCGCCGACTTGGGAGACCCAGTACTTC. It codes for CSAPTWETQYF.

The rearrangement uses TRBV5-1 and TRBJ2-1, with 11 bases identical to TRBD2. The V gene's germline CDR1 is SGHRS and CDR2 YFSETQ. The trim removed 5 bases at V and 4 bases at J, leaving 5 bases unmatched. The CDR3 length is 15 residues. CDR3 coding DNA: TGCGCCAGCAGTTATAGCGGGGGGGGGTACAATGAGCAGTTCTTC. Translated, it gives CASSYSGGGYNEQFF.